This entry features one TCR beta chain sequence. The source of the sample is a study of blood T cell repertoires in COVID-19. As processed by the authors: Amplifying reference gene primers gave estimates of nucleated cell counts. Sequenced by immunoSEQ multiplex PCR; TCRdb stores in-frame clones only, minus some. The V and J calls and clone size are taken from that table; D and trimming were inferred from the DNA. This repertoire shows 200,000 to 250,000 clones, 70% to 90% found once; its top ten account for 10% to 12%. Trimming cost V 6 bases and J 0 bases, with 6 bases left between them. This CDR3 region has 12 residues. CDR1 is MNHEY, CDR2 SVGAGI, per germline.

The V and J genes are TRBV6-5 and TRBJ2-7; D remains unclear. The TCR was taken from a young man who had recovered from COVID-19. The specimen was PBMCs or T cells enriched from blood (not recorded which). CDR3 residues: CASSRSSYEQYF. The CDR3 DNA reads TGTGCCAGCAGCCGGAGCTCCTACGAGCAGTACTTC.